The 23 T cell receptor beta chains presented below share a single source sample, sequenced in a study of blood T cell repertoires in COVID-19. Clones were read by immunoSEQ multiplex PCR, and TCRdb kept only the in-frame ones, dropping some. The sample lists 85,000 to 120,000 clones, 91% occurring once. The material sequenced was peripheral blood. The receptors derive from a man in his late teens or twenties with acute or convalescent COVID-19.

This chain uses TRBV14 with TRBJ2-7; 11 bases align to TRBD1. V shed 4 bases, J shed 7 bases, and the junction held 9 bases outside the gene matches. This CDR3 is 15 amino acids long. Germline V CDR1 and CDR2: SGHDN, FVKESK. This CDR3 is CASSPIGQGAGEQYF. In nucleotides, the CDR3 is TGTGCCAGCAGCCCGATCGGACAGGGGGCAGGGGAGCAGTACTTC.

CDR3 residues: CASTSWLAGDEQYF. In nucleotides, the CDR3 is TGTGCCAGCACTTCGTGGCTAGCGGGAGATGAGCAGTACTTC. The chain has TRBV27 and TRBJ2-7, with 10 bases lining up with TRBD2. This CDR3 is built from 14 residues. Germline V gives CDR1 MNHEY, CDR2 SMNVEV (reference sequence). V gave up 7 bases and J gave up 7 bases; unmatched junction bases: 10.

The chain has TRBV4-2 and TRBJ1-2, with a possible D match to TRBD1 (5 bases). The germline CDR1 and CDR2 sequences are LGHNA and YNFKEQ. The V gene lost 1 base and the J gene lost 7 bases, with 22 bases spanning the gap. The CDR3 is 17 amino acids. The DNA for the CDR3 is TGTGCCAGCAGCCAAGGGGGCACAGCCGCCGAATTGATTGGCTACACCTTC. This gives the protein CASSQGGTAAELIGYTF.

The chain joins TRBV7-2 to TRBJ1-1; no clear D. Germline values: CDR1 SGHTA, CDR2 FQGNSA. Between the trimmed V and J ends, which lost 2 bases and 1 base, there was a span of 5 bases. This CDR3 is built from 13 residues. CDR3 sequence reads: CASSLTRNTEAFF. The CDR3 DNA is TGTGCCAGCAGCTTAACCAGGAACACTGAAGCTTTCTTT.

The chain uses TRBV5-1 and TRBJ2-7; D unresolved. V gave up 0 bases and J gave up 5 bases, with 12 bases separating them. Germline CDR1 SGHRS, CDR2 YFSETQ. This CDR3 has 14 residues. CDR3 residues: CASSLDRSQDEQYF. The CDR3 coding sequence is TGCGCCAGCAGCTTGGATAGATCCCAAGACGAGCAGTACTTC.

J is TRBJ2-3 and V is TRBV7-9; TRBD2 agrees at 11 bases. Trimming removed 2 bases from V and 5 bases from J; junction bases left unmatched: 9. The V gene's germline CDR1 is SEHNR and CDR2 FQNEAQ (reference sequence). This CDR3 spans 17 amino acids. This chain's CDR3 is CASSLTSGTSGGDTQYF. In DNA form, the CDR3 reads TGTGCCAGCAGCTTAACCTCCGGGACTAGCGGAGGAGATACGCAGTATTTT. Using reference TRBV7-9 and TRBJ2-3 for the parts outside the CDR3, the full variable domain is DTGVSQNPRHKITKRGQNVTFRCDPISEHNRLYWYRQTLGQGPEFLTYFQNEAQLEKSRLLSDRFSAERPKGSFSTLEIQRTEQGDSAMYLCASSLTSGTSGGDTQYFGPGTRLTVL.

The chain links TRBV7-2 to TRBJ2-5, with no clear D. V lost 1 base and J lost 4, with 16 bases in between. Germline values: CDR1 SGHTA, CDR2 FQGNSA. The length of the CDR3 is 16 residues. For the CDR3, the DNA is TGTGCCAGCAGCTTAGTCACGGCCCCAAAGCGAGAGACCCAGTACTTC. Its protein is CASSLVTAPKRETQYF. Variable domain in full (rest from reference TRBV7-2 and TRBJ2-5): GAGVSQSPSNKVTEKGKDVELRCDPISGHTALYWYRQSLGQGLEFLIYFQGNSAPDKSGLPSDRFSAERTGGSVSTLTIQRTQQEDSAVYLCASSLVTAPKRETQYFGPGTRLLVL.

J is TRBJ1-5 and V is TRBV9; possibly TRBD1 for D (6 bases). The CDR3 contains 16 residues. Between the trimmed V and J ends, which lost 0 bases and 9 bases, there was a span of 19 bases. Germline-derived CDR1 and CDR2 are SGDLS and YYNGEE. CDR3 in DNA: TGTGCCAGCAGCGTAGGGGAGGCAGGGGAGGGTTGGCCCCAGCATTTT. As protein: CASSVGEAGEGWPQHF.

The chain links TRBV5-4 to TRBJ1-1; the match to TRBD1 covers 7 bases. The CDR3 extends over 15 amino acids. V lost 4 bases to trimming and J lost 2 bases; unmatched junction nucleotides: 8. Per germline, CDR1 SGHNT and CDR2 YYREEE (reference sequence). The CDR3 bases are TGTGCCAGCAGCCCCCCTGGGGACAGAAACACTGAAGCTTTCTTT. As protein: CASSPPGDRNTEAFF.

The chain recombines TRBV25-1 with TRBJ2-7; TRBD2 might be the D (5 bases). Trimming shortened V by 5 bases and J by 5 bases, and 13 bases separated the two germline ends. The CDR3 is 13 residues long. Looked up from germline, CDR1 is MGHDK and CDR2 is SYGVNS. The CDR3 here is CASSRGSPNEQYF. CDR3 in DNA: TGTGCCAGCAGTCGGGGTAGTCCGAACGAGCAGTACTTC.

This chain uses TRBV19 with TRBJ1-5; 7 nucleotides agree with TRBD1. CDR3 size: 13 residues. Germline V gene sequence: CDR1 LNHDA, CDR2 SQIVND (reference sequence). V was pared by 3 bases and J by 8 bases, with 4 bases of the junction left unmatched. The CDR3: CASSITGVEPQHF. In DNA, the CDR3 is TGTGCCAGTAGTATTACAGGGGTAGAGCCCCAGCATTTT.

This clone was seen a few times. This chain joins TRBV24-1 and TRBJ2-1, with TRBD1 matching 9 bases. V lost 3 bases and J lost 7; bases outside the gene matches: 6. Germline V gene lookup returns CDR1 KGHDR and CDR2 SFDVKD. The CDR3 extends over 15 amino acids. The CDR3 coding sequence is TGTGCCACCAGTGATGGACAGGGGTTTTGGAATGAGCAGTTCTTC. Amino acid sequence: CATSDGQGFWNEQFF.

A single count supports this clone. CDR3 bases: TGTGCCAGCAGTTACTCGACAGGACAGGGGGATACGCAGTATTTT. Residues: CASSYSTGQGDTQYF. This chain links TRBV6-6 with TRBJ2-3, with TRBD1 identical over 9 bases. Trimming cost V 0 bases and J 6 bases; bases outside gene matches: 4. CDR1 and CDR2 (germline): MNHNY, SVGAGI (reference sequence). The CDR3 sequence is 15 residues long.

For this clone: Other DNA sequences of this sample code for an identical CDR3. The J gene is TRBJ2-1, the V gene TRBV5-1, with TRBD2 identical over 7 bases. The CDR3 contains 17 residues. V lost 1 base and J lost 0; bases outside the gene matches: 7. CDR1 SGHRS and CDR2 YFSETQ come from the germline V gene. CDR3 sequence reads: CASSLSLAESSYNEQFF. The CDR3, as DNA: TGCGCCAGCAGCTTGAGTCTAGCGGAGAGCTCCTACAATGAGCAGTTCTTC.

This clone was seen only once. The chain links TRBV27 to TRBJ2-5; a weak D match, TRBD2 (5 bases). Looked up from germline, CDR1 is MNHEY and CDR2 is SMNVEV (reference sequence). V was pared by 5 bases and J by 5 bases, with 15 bases between. The CDR3 runs to 14 residues. The CDR3 DNA reads as TGTGCCAGCAGTAGCGGTTTATCATGGGAGACCCAGTACTTC. This codes for CASSSGLSWETQYF.

The rearrangement links TRBV19 to TRBJ1-2; possible D gene TRBD1, 6 bases. Trimming removed 5 bases at V and 0 bases at J, with 16 bases between. The germline V gene encodes CDR1 LNHDA and CDR2 SQIVND (reference sequence). The CDR3 has 16 amino acids. The CDR3 DNA sequence: TGTGCCAGTAGTCAGCCGACAGGCCCCTCTAACTATGGCTACACCTTC. Its translation is CASSQPTGPSNYGYTF.

V usage is TRBV19 and J usage is TRBJ2-1; 9 bases line up with TRBD1. Germline assignment: CDR1 LNHDA and CDR2 SQIVND (reference sequence). V gave up 8 bases and J gave up 0 bases; unmatched junction bases: 8. The CDR3 spans 16 residues. CDR3 region: CASAGQGGYSYNEQFF. CDR3 sequence (DNA): TGTGCCAGTGCGGGACAGGGTGGATACTCCTACAATGAGCAGTTCTTC.

This chain uses TRBV19 with TRBJ2-7; D is uncertain. V was shortened by 2 bases and J by 1 base, with 6 bases between the two germline ends. CDR3 length equals 13 residues. Germline V gene sequence: CDR1 LNHDA, CDR2 SQIVND (reference sequence). The CDR3 DNA is TGTGCCAGTAGTATACAGGTATCCTACGAGCAGTACTTC. It specifies CASSIQVSYEQYF. Based on the CDR3 plus reference TRBV19 and TRBJ2-7, the full variable domain is DGGITQSPKYLFRKEGQNVTLSCEQNLNHDAMYWYRQDPGQGLRLIYYSQIVNDFQKGDIAEGYSVSREKKESFPLTVTSAQKNPTAFYLCASSIQVSYEQYFGPGTRLTVT.

This chain joins TRBV5-1 and TRBJ1-6, with TRBD1 matching 8 bases. The CDR3 sequence is 13 residues long. CDR1 is SGHRS, CDR2 YFSETQ, per germline. Trimming cost V 8 bases and J 8 bases; bases outside gene matches: 6. The CDR3 spells CASQGAPDSPLHF. The CDR3 nucleotides are TGCGCCAGTCAGGGGGCGCCGGATTCACCCCTCCACTTT.

V and J are TRBV6-6 and TRBJ2-2, with 10 bases identical to TRBD2. Germline CDR1 reads MNHNY; CDR2 reads SVGAGI (reference sequence). V dropped 2 bases and J dropped 7; count of bases not matched to a gene: 7. The CDR3 length is 16 residues. The CDR3 loop reads CASSYTASGSVGELFF. In nucleotides, the CDR3 is TGTGCCAGCAGTTACACCGCTAGCGGGAGTGTCGGGGAGCTGTTTTTT.

This clone was seen once. V usage is TRBV6-6 and J usage is TRBJ1-6; D is unclear. The CDR3 extends over 16 amino acids. CDR1 and CDR2 from the germline V gene are MNHNY and SVGAGI (reference sequence). Trimming left V 2 bases short and J 0 bases short, with 8 bases between. The CDR3 loop is CASSYPGSSYNSPLHF. CDR3 bases: TGTGCCAGCAGTTACCCGGGAAGCTCCTATAATTCACCCCTCCACTTT.

The genes are TRBV6-5 and TRBJ1-5; D is possibly TRBD1 (5 bases). CDR1 MNHEY and CDR2 SVGAGI come from the germline V gene. This CDR3 has 14 amino acids. Deletions cut 10 bases from V and 6 bases from J, with 19 bases between. In DNA, the CDR3 is TGTGCCACGCGGGACTTTGGAGGAGGTCAGCCCCAGCATTTT. Its protein product is CATRDFGGGQPQHF.

This chain joins TRBV19 and TRBJ1-1; unclear D gene. Germline values: CDR1 LNHDA, CDR2 SQIVND (reference sequence). Trimming took 2 bases from V and 3 from J, leaving 10 bases between them. CDR3 size: 14 residues. As DNA, the CDR3 is TGTGCCAGTAGTATAATTATTGAGGACACTGAAGCTTTCTTT. Translation gives CASSIIIEDTEAFF.